This paragraph reports one TCR beta chain. These data are taken from a study of blood T cell repertoires in COVID-19. Study at large: Samples of COVID-19 (acute and convalescent) were obtained from the United States, Italy and Spain. Nucleic acid was either cDNA or gDNA, and it came from T cells, B-cell-depleted T cells, or PBMCs.

The CDR3 length is 15 residues. The V segment lost 7 bases and the J segment 7 bases; nucleotides outside the gene matches: 9. CDR1 and CDR2 (germline): LNHDA, SQIVND (reference sequence). Original processing methods: Reference gene primer amplification in the assay estimated nucleated cell counts. This table comes from immunoSEQ multiplex PCR, and its TCRdb copy is limited to in-frame clones, with some not included. The V and J calls and clone size are taken from that table; D and trimming were inferred from the DNA. The profile shows under 250,000 clones, 70% to 90% of them singletons. The receptor was derived from a man aged 45-65 years with acute or convalescent COVID-19. J is TRBJ2-1 and V is TRBV19, with 11 nucleotides matching TRBD2. The material sequenced was peripheral blood. CDR3 loop: CASTPRLAGGNEQFF. In DNA form, the CDR3 reads TGTGCCAGTACCCCACGGCTAGCGGGAGGTAATGAGCAGTTCTTC.